This TCR beta chain is from a study of cytomegalovirus exposure and HLA in healthy donors. Study-wide results and limits: CMV serostatus stood as the only immune exposure information on hand. Rarity marked most TCR sequences, yet some public TCRs occurred in many donors.

Concerning this clone: As yet, its antigen is unknown.

A multiplex PCR was run with 60 Vbeta primers and 13 Jbeta primers. Using immunoSEQ multiplex PCR, the repertoire was profiled, and TCRdb retains in-frame clones only, with some absent. The sample consists of around 120,000 clones, roughly 76% of them appearing once. The CDR3 spans 16 residues. V was clipped by 8 bases and J by 2 bases; unmatched bases: 7. Per germline, CDR1 ENHRY and CDR2 SYGVKD. This chain joins TRBV10-3 and TRBJ2-2; 11 bases are a match to TRBD2. Input material: PBMCs. This TCR was recovered from a middle-aged man in good health and CMV-seropositive. CDR3 bases: TGTGCCATCGCCACTAGCGGGAGCTTAAACACCGGGGAGCTGTTTTTT. Its translation is CAIATSGSLNTGELFF.